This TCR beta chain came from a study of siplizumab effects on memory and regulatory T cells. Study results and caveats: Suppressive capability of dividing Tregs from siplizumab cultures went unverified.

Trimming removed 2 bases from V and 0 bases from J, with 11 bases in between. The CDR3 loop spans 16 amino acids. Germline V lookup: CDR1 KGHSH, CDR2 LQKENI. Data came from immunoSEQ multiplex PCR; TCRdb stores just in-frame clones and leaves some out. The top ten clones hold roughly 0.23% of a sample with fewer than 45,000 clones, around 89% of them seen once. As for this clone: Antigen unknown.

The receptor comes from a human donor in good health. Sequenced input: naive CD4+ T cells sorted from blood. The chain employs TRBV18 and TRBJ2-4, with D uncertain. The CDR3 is CASSPRSGLAKNIQYF. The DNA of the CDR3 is TGTGCCAGCTCACCAAGGTCAGGATTAGCCAAAAACATTCAGTACTTC.